The 31 T cell receptor beta chains below were found in one sample sequenced in a study of blood T cells in healthy people across ages. The second PCR ran roughly 7 to 12 cycles with a sample-barcoded 5' primer and J-beta primers. TCRdb re-called the 5' RACE reads through MiXCR, storing one row per CDR3 protein. The repertoire has about a million distinct CDR3 sequences, around 48% of them found once; the top ten carry under 15%. The sample taken for sequencing was blood. The receptors shown here come from a man aged 25-45 years in good health.

This clonotype has more than one count but fewer than ten. V usage is TRBV10-3 and J usage is TRBJ2-5; TRBD2 is a possible D gene (6 bases). This CDR3 contains 16 residues. V dropped 0 bases and J dropped 5 bases, with 16 bases sitting between them. Germline loops: CDR1 ENHRY, CDR2 SYGVKD. The CDR3 bases are TGTGCCATCAGTGAGTCTAAGTCGGGGACTCGGGAGACCCAGTACTTC. Protein sequence: CAISESKSGTRETQYF.

CDR3 protein: CASSGPDGGQSTDTQYF. In DNA, the CDR3 is TGTGCCAGCAGCGGCCCCGACGGGGGGCAGAGCACAGATACGCAGTATTTT. The chain employs TRBV9 and TRBJ2-3; maybe TRBD2 (7 bases). This CDR3 has 17 residues. V was clipped by 3 bases and J by 0 bases, with 17 bases between them. Germline V CDR1 and CDR2: SGDLS, YYNGEE.

This clonotype was seen many times. The V call is TRBV28, the J call TRBJ1-2; D remains ambiguous. V lost 8 bases and J 5 bases, leaving 9 bases between the germline ends. The CDR3 sequence is 11 residues long. Per the germline V gene, CDR1 is MDHEN and CDR2 is SYDVKM. This chain's CDR3 is CASGEVYGYTF. CDR3 sequence (DNA): TGTGCCAGCGGAGAGGTTTATGGCTACACCTTC.

This rearrangement joins TRBV12-3 or TRBV12-4 to TRBJ1-4; D is perhaps TRBD1 (5 bases). The CDR3 totals 14 residues. Trimming cost V 7 bases and J 12 bases, with 21 bases left between them. CDR3 residues: CASNRGGSFAELFF. The DNA for the CDR3 is TGTGCCAGCAACCGCGGGGGTTCTTTCGCGGAACTGTTTTTT.

This clonotype appeared a few times. The chain employs TRBV3-1 and TRBJ2-5; D might be TRBD1 (6 bases). CDR3 size: 15 residues. Germline CDR1 and CDR2: LGHDT and YNNKEL (reference sequence). Trimming pared 4 bases from V and 2 bases from J, leaving 14 bases between. DNA for the CDR3: TGTGCCAGCAGCCCTTCAGGGACAATTCAAGAGACCCAGTACTTC. It is translated as CASSPSGTIQETQYF.

J is TRBJ1-5 and V is TRBV27, with 7 positions matching TRBD1. Looked up from germline, CDR1 is MNHEY and CDR2 is SMNVEV (reference sequence). The CDR3 runs to 14 residues. V gave up 9 bases and J gave up 3 bases; unmatched junction bases: 8. DNA for the CDR3: TGTGCCAGTAGGAAGGGGGCGATCAATCAGCCCCAGCATTTT. Its translation is CASRKGAINQPQHF.

This clonotype was counted a few times. The J gene is TRBJ1-6, the V gene TRBV20-1, with no clear D. Germline lookup yields CDR1 DFQATT and CDR2 SNEGSKA (reference sequence). The CDR3 totals 13 residues. V shed 4 bases and J shed 8 bases, with 12 bases lying between them. Here the CDR3 reads CSANIFGDSPLHF. As DNA, the CDR3 is TGCAGTGCTAATATCTTTGGGGATTCACCCCTCCACTTT.

The chain recombines TRBV20-1 with TRBJ1-1, with TRBD1 matching over 8 bases. V lost 1 base, J lost 1 base, and 8 bases stayed unmatched. This CDR3 is 16 amino acids long. Germline V lookup: CDR1 DFQATT, CDR2 SNEGSKA (reference sequence). The DNA of the CDR3 is TGCAGTGCTAGAGTTTCGGGACAGGTCTCGAACACTGAAGCTTTCTTT. Protein product: CSARVSGQVSNTEAFF.

This clonotype has a count of ten or more. The chain employs TRBV5-1 and TRBJ2-3; D is unclear. CDR3 length equals 15 residues. Trimming pared 9 bases from V and 3 bases from J, leaving 20 bases between. Per the germline V gene, CDR1 is SGHRS and CDR2 is YFSETQ. CDR3 DNA: TGCGCCACCCGGGCCCAAGGTCATATGACAGATACGCAGTATTTT. Protein: CATRAQGHMTDTQYF.

This sequence joins TRBV15 and TRBJ2-5, with 8 bases identical to TRBD1. J was trimmed by 0 bases and V by 9 bases; bases with no gene match: 3. This CDR3 has 13 amino acids. The germline CDR1 and CDR2 sequences are LNHNV and YYDKDF (reference sequence). The CDR3 coding sequence is TGTGCCACGGGACAGGTGTACCAAGAGACCCAGTACTTC. It yields the protein CATGQVYQETQYF.

This sequence joins TRBV2 and TRBJ1-1, with TRBD1 as a possible D gene (6 bases). Trimming left V 4 bases short and J 5 bases short, with 14 bases between. Germline lookup yields CDR1 SNHLY and CDR2 FYNNEI. The CDR3 has 14 amino acids. CDR3 bases: TGTGCCAGCAGTGCCGAGGGGGGCACGACTGAAGCTTTCTTT. The encoded protein is CASSAEGGTTEAFF.

This clonotype was recorded a few times. This sequence joins TRBV28 and TRBJ1-2; D is uncertain. V lost 7 bases and J lost 4, with 10 bases in between. From germline, CDR1 is MDHEN and CDR2 SYDVKM. The CDR3 spans 12 residues. CDR3 nucleotide sequence: TGTGCCAGCACCGTCGGATCCTATGGCTACACCTTC. Translating it yields CASTVGSYGYTF.

This sequence joins TRBV18 and TRBJ2-7; 8 nucleotides line up with TRBD1. The CDR3 sequence is 16 residues long. Germline CDR1 and CDR2: KGHSH and LQKENI. V dropped 3 bases and J dropped 5; count of bases not matched to a gene: 12. Here the CDR3 reads CASSPRTGLLEDEQYF. The CDR3 DNA reads as TGTGCCAGCTCACCCAGGACAGGGCTCTTAGAGGACGAGCAGTACTTC.

This clonotype showed up just once. The genes are TRBV5-1 and TRBJ2-3; 7 bases fit TRBD2. The CDR3 contains 15 residues. With 4 bases clipped from V and 1 base from J, the junction kept 6 bases outside the gene matches. Germline assignment: CDR1 SGHRS and CDR2 YFSETQ. CDR3 region: CASSRGEARTDTQYF. The CDR3 coding sequence is TGCGCCAGCAGCCGGGGGGAGGCGCGCACAGATACGCAGTATTTT. Complete variable domain (other parts from reference TRBV5-1 and TRBJ2-3): KAGVTQTPRYLIKTRGQQVTLSCSPISGHRSVSWYQQTPGQGLQFLFEYFSETQRNKGNFPGRFSGRQFSNSRSEMNVSTLELGDSALYLCASSRGEARTDTQYFGPGTRLTVL.

This clonotype has more than one count but fewer than ten. This chain connects TRBV28 to TRBJ2-7; 8 bases align to TRBD1. Trimming at V came to 5 bases and at J to 10 bases, leaving 16 bases not matched to a gene. The length of the CDR3 is 15 residues. CDR1 is MDHEN and CDR2 is SYDVKM in the germline V gene. The CDR3 reads CASSPGTGSLGSQYF. The DNA for the CDR3 is TGTGCCAGCAGTCCGGGGACAGGTTCCCTAGGGTCCCAGTACTTC.

V is TRBV12-3 or TRBV12-4 and J is TRBJ2-7, with TRBD2 identical over 7 bases. The length of the CDR3 is 11 residues. With V trimmed by 10 bases and J by 7 bases, 7 bases remained unmatched. CDR3 in DNA: TGTGCCAACAGCGGACTAGATGAGCAGTACTTC. Translation gives CANSGLDEQYF.

The V gene is TRBV25-1, the J gene TRBJ2-1; TRBD1 agrees at 8 bases. Losses at the gene ends were 7 bases for V and 6 bases for J; bases not matched to a gene: 11. There are 15 residues in the CDR3. Germline V lookup: CDR1 MGHDK, CDR2 SYGVNS. CDR3 sequence reads: CASKEDRAHFNEQFF. CDR3 DNA sequence: TGTGCCAGCAAAGAGGACAGGGCCCATTTCAATGAGCAGTTCTTC.

V and J are TRBV25-1 and TRBJ2-4; 7 bases are shared with TRBD1. The J call may be incorrect, as the DNA end agrees better with TRBJ2-7. The germline V gene has CDR1 MGHDK and CDR2 SYGVNS. The CDR3 is made up of 13 amino acids. CDR3 DNA: TGTGCCAGCTACTCGGACAGGACATACGAGCAGTACTTC. Amino acid sequence: CASYSDRTYEQYF.

The CDR3 reads CASRGGGSSYNEQFF. CDR3 bases: TGTGCCAGCCGAGGGGGCGGTAGCTCCTACAATGAGCAGTTCTTC. The rearrangement links TRBV4-2 to TRBJ2-1; 7 positions match TRBD1. The CDR3 is 15 residues long. CDR1 is LGHNA and CDR2 is YNFKEQ in the germline V gene. V shed 8 bases and J 0 bases; nucleotides not matched to a gene: 7.

This chain joins TRBV4-1 and TRBJ2-4, with TRBD2 matching over 10 bases. The J call may be in error: the DNA end matches TRBJ2-7 better. The CDR3 is made up of 17 amino acids. Germline V gene lookup returns CDR1 MGHRA and CDR2 YSYEKL. CDR3 nucleotides: TGCGCCAGCAGCCAGAGACCCTCAGCGGGGGGGACCTACGAGCAGTACTTC. Protein: CASSQRPSAGGTYEQYF.

This clonotype was detected a few times. The rearrangement joins TRBV2 to TRBJ1-1; D unresolved. The germline CDR1 and CDR2 sequences are SNHLY and FYNNEI. The CDR3 covers 13 residues. V was cut by 7 bases and J by 0 bases, with 9 bases left in between. CDR3 in amino acids: CASKGDMNTEAFF. The CDR3 region has the DNA TGTGCCAGCAAGGGAGACATGAACACTGAAGCTTTCTTT.

This clonotype was recorded a few times. This chain connects TRBV5-1 to TRBJ2-5; 7 bases align to TRBD1. The J call may be faulty, since TRBJ2-7 better matches the DNA end. The CDR3 is 15 residues long. Looked up from germline, CDR1 is SGHRS and CDR2 is YFSETQ. CDR3 nucleotides: TGCGCCAGCAACCCCACAGGGGCCTTGGGCTACGAGCAGTACTTC. It encodes CASNPTGALGYEQYF.

The CDR3 DNA reads TGTGCCAGCAGGCCCGCGGGGGTCAGCTATGGCTACACCTTC. Translating it yields CASRPAGVSYGYTF. The chain combines TRBV12-3 or TRBV12-4 with TRBJ1-2; possibly TRBD1 for D (5 bases). The CDR3 contains 14 residues. Trimming pared 6 bases from V and 4 bases from J, leaving 15 bases between.

This clonotype was observed a few times. The chain uses TRBV28 and TRBJ1-5; 10 positions agree with TRBD1. Germline V gene sequence: CDR1 MDHEN, CDR2 SYDVKM. The J segment lost 3 bases and the V segment lost 8 bases, leaving 10 bases of the junction unmatched. The CDR3 spans 16 residues. The CDR3 coding sequence is TGTGCCAGCCATAGAAGACAGGGGGCCAACAATCAGCCCCAGCATTTT. Translation: CASHRRQGANNQPQHF.

The rearrangement links TRBV6-5 to TRBJ2-7; D not resolved. Trimming took 0 bases from V and 8 from J, leaving 14 bases between them. The germline V gene has CDR1 MNHEY and CDR2 SVGAGI. The CDR3 has 14 residues. The CDR3 coding sequence is TGTGCCAGCAGTTACTCGAATCCGACGGAGAAGCAGTACTTC. This gives the protein CASSYSNPTEKQYF.

This clonotype was counted between two and nine times. The chain couples TRBV9 to TRBJ2-3, with D possibly TRBD1 on 5 matching bases. V lost 0 bases and J lost 4, with 9 bases in between. CDR1 and CDR2 (germline): SGDLS, YYNGEE. CDR3 length equals 14 residues. This CDR3 is CASSVEGRADTQYF. Here the CDR3 DNA reads TGTGCCAGCAGCGTAGAAGGCAGGGCAGATACGCAGTATTTT.

As to this clonotype: One end of the junction is discordant with germline, which a read error may explain. The chain is built from TRBV6-1 and TRBJ2-1; D is perhaps TRBD1 (6 bases). Per germline, CDR1 MNHNS and CDR2 SASEGT. The CDR3 has 12 amino acids. The CDR3 reads CASSTQGNEEFF. The CDR3 DNA is TGTGCCAGCAGTACCCAGGGGAATGAGGAGTTCTTC.

The chain combines TRBV28 with TRBJ1-1; D not resolved. CDR1 is MDHEN, CDR2 SYDVKM, per germline. The length of the CDR3 is 11 residues. Trimming left V 6 bases short and J 13 bases short, with 15 bases between. The chain's CDR3 is CASSQGPLGFF. The DNA of the CDR3 is TGTGCCAGCAGCCAAGGCCCGCTGGGTTTCTTT.

This clonotype has at least ten counts. The rearrangement links TRBV12-3 or TRBV12-4 to TRBJ2-3; D gene ambiguous. Trimming left V 2 bases short and J 5 bases short, with 5 bases between. The CDR3 is 12 residues long. The DNA of the CDR3 is TGTGCCAGCAGTTTATGGAAAGATACGCAGTATTTT. It is translated as CASSLWKDTQYF.

This chain links TRBV21-1 with TRBJ2-7; TRBD1, as called in the table, went unchecked against the DNA. TRBV21-1 is shown as a pseudogene. This CDR3 has 13 residues. The CDR3 here is CASSTNRVYEQYF. In DNA form, the CDR3 reads TGTGCCAGCAGCACCAACAGGGTCTACGAGCAGTACTTC.

In its sample, this clonotype was seen a few times. The chain couples TRBV5-1 to TRBJ2-7; the D gene is possibly TRBD2 (6 bases). Trimming shortened V by 2 bases and J by 5 bases, and 14 bases separated the two germline ends. Germline V gives CDR1 SGHRS, CDR2 YFSETQ. CDR3 size: 14 residues. CDR3 region: CASSFGSTVHEQYF. The CDR3 bases are TGCGCCAGCAGCTTCGGGAGTACGGTCCACGAGCAGTACTTC.